A single sample is the source of the 8 T cell receptor beta chains below, sequenced in a study of Ad26.COV2.S vaccination and SARS-CoV-2 variants. As for treatment: around 19 received Ad26.COV2.S at low or high dose, single or two shots; 5 received placebo; per-sample allocation not given. Material that was analyzed had been drawn on day 63 after the first vaccine or placebo injection. The repertoire was sequenced with immunoSEQ multiplex PCR; TCRdb's copy has only in-frame clones and lacks some. The top ten clones hold more than 10% of a sample with roughly 450,000 clones, approximately 90% of them seen once. The sequenced sample was peripheral blood, obtained in a trial of Ad26.COV2.S vaccine versus placebo. These receptor sequences come from a person between 18 and 60 years old who received the Ad26.COV2.S COVID-19 vaccine or a placebo.

The table lists this clone with a count of one. The genes are TRBV6-2 or TRBV6-3 and TRBJ2-4; no definite D call. This CDR3 is built from 14 residues. Looked up from germline, CDR1 is MNHEY and CDR2 is SVGEGT. Deletions cut 2 bases from V and 0 bases from J, with 5 bases between. CDR3 loop: CASSYGLAKNIQYF. The CDR3 DNA follows: TGTGCCAGCAGTTACGGCCTAGCCAAAAACATTCAGTACTTC.

The chain uses TRBV5-4 and TRBJ2-6, with 7 bases that match TRBD1. The CDR3 loop spans 17 amino acids. Germline-derived CDR1 and CDR2 are SGHNT and YYREEE (reference sequence). The V gene end was trimmed by 1 base and the J gene end by 3 bases; junction bases not matched to a gene: 7. The chain's CDR3 is CASSLPRQGFGANVLTF. The CDR3 DNA sequence: TGTGCCAGCAGCTTGCCAAGACAGGGTTTTGGGGCCAACGTCCTGACTTTC.

The chain uses TRBV27 and TRBJ2-7; possible D gene TRBD1, 6 bases. Germline V gene lookup returns CDR1 MNHEY and CDR2 SMNVEV (reference sequence). The length of the CDR3 is 14 residues. V gave up 6 bases and J gave up 3 bases, with 15 bases separating them. The CDR3 protein is CASSFTGTNYEQYF. The CDR3 DNA follows: TGTGCCAGCAGCTTTACCGGGACAAACTACGAGCAGTACTTC.

The CDR3 loop reads CAISGASTGELFF. In DNA form, the CDR3 reads TGTGCCATATCAGGGGCAAGCACCGGGGAGCTGTTTTTT. V gene TRBV10-3 combines with J gene TRBJ2-2, with D maybe TRBD1 (6 bases). The CDR3 is 13 amino acids. Between the trimmed V and J ends, which lost 9 bases and 4 bases, there was a span of 12 bases. Germline V gives CDR1 ENHRY, CDR2 SYGVKD.

The gene calls are TRBV13 and TRBJ2-7; 11 bases agree with TRBD1. Trimming took 4 bases from V and 2 from J; bases not matched to a gene: 1. CDR1 is PRHDT and CDR2 is FYEKMQ in the germline V gene (reference sequence). This CDR3 region has 14 residues. The CDR3 DNA sequence: TGTGCCAGCAGCTCGGACAGGGGGCCCTACGAGCAGTACTTC. Amino acids: CASSSDRGPYEQYF.

The rearrangement links TRBV6-4 to TRBJ2-3; 10 nucleotides align to TRBD2. The CDR3 has 19 residues. V trimming: 7 bases; J trimming: 1 base; junction bases outside the gene matches: 17. In germline, CDR1 is MRHNA, CDR2 SNTAGT. CDR3 DNA sequence: TGTGCCAGCATCCCGGGTCGACAGCGGGAGGGCCGGGGCACAGATACGCAGTATTTT. Translation gives CASIPGRQREGRGTDTQYF.

The chain joins TRBV7-2 to TRBJ2-7, with 9 bases that match TRBD1. Trimming took 0 bases from V and 3 from J; bases not matched to a gene: 9. The CDR3 totals 17 residues. CDR1 SGHTA and CDR2 FQGNSA come from the germline V gene. CDR3 loop: CASSLAPPGQGFYEQYF. The DNA for the CDR3 is TGTGCCAGCAGCTTAGCTCCGCCGGGACAGGGATTCTACGAGCAGTACTTC.

This chain joins TRBV7-2 and TRBJ1-3; the D gene is possibly TRBD1 (6 bases). This CDR3 is 15 amino acids long. In germline, CDR1 is SGHTA, CDR2 FQGNSA. Trimming took 5 bases from V and 0 from J, leaving 11 bases between them. The CDR3 here is CASSPGQSSGNTIYF. CDR3 DNA: TGTGCCAGCAGCCCAGGACAGTCCTCTGGAAACACCATATATTTT.